This TCR beta chain was found in a study of blood T cell repertoires in COVID-19. Only in-frame clones appear in the TCRdb table, and some are missing; sequencing was by immunoSEQ multiplex PCR. Seen here are about 90,000 clones, roughly 72% observed once, and the top ten hold approximately 6.8%. V dropped 4 bases and J dropped 7; count of bases not matched to a gene: 14. The CDR3 spans 16 residues. Germline loops: CDR1 MNHEY, CDR2 SMNVEV (reference sequence). The rearrangement joins TRBV27 to TRBJ2-7; TRBD2 matches at 9 bases. The sequenced sample consisted of peripheral blood. The source of this sequence is a man between 65 and 79 years old with acute or convalescent COVID-19. The CDR3 is CASSSRSGGGVGEQYF. CDR3 nucleotides: TGTGCCAGCAGTTCCCGTAGCGGGGGTGGGGTTGGGGAGCAGTACTTC.